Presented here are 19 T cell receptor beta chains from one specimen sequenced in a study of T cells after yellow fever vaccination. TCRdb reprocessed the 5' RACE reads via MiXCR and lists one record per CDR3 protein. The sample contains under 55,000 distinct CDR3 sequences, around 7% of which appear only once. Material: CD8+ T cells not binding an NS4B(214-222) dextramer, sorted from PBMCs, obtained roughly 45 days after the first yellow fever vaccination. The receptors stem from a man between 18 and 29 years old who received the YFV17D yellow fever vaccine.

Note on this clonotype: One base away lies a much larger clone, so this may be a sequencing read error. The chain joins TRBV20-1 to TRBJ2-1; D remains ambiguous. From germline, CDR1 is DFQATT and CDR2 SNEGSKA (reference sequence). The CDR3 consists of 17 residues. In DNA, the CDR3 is TGCTGTGCGAGCCAATATGACCGAGAAAGCTCCTACAATGAGCAGTTCTTC. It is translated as CCASQYDRESSYNEQFF.

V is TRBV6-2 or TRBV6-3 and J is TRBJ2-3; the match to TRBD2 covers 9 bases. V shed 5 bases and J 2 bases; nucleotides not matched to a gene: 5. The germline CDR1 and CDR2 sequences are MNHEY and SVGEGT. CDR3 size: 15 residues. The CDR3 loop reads CASSGVAGDTDTQYF. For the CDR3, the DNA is TGTGCCAGCAGTGGAGTAGCGGGGGACACAGATACGCAGTATTTT.

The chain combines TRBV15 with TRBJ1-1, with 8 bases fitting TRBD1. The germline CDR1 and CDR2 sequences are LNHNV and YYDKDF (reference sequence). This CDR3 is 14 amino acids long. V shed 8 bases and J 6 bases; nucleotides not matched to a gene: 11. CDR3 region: CATAPDRGGPEAFF. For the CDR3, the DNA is TGTGCCACCGCGCCAGACAGGGGAGGTCCTGAAGCTTTCTTT.

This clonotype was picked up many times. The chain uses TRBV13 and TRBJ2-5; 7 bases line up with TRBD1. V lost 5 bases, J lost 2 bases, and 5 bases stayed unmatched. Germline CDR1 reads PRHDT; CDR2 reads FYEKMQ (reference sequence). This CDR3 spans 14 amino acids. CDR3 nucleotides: TGTGCCAGCAGCCTCAGGGGACAGCAAGAGACCCAGTACTTC. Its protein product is CASSLRGQQETQYF.

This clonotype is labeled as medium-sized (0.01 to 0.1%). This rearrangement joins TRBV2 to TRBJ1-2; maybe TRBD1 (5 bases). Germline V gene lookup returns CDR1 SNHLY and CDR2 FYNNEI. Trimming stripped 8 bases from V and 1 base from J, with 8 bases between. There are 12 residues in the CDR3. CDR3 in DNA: TGTGCCAGCGAGGGGAATAACTATGGCTACACCTTC. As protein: CASEGNNYGYTF.

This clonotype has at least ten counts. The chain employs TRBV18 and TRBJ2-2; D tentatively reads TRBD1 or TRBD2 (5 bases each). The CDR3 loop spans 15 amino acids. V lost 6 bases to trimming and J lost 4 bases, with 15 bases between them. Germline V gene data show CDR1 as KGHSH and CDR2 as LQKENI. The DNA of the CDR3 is TGTGCCAGCTCCCTTGCTCTGGGGACCACCGGGGAGCTGTTTTTT. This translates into CASSLALGTTGELFF.

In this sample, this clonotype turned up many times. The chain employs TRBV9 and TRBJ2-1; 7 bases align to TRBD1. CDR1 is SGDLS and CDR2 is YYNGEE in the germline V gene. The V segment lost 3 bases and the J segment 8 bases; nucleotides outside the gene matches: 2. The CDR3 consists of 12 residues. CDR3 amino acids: CASSGQGYEQFF. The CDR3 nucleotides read TGTGCCAGCAGCGGACAGGGATATGAGCAGTTCTTC.

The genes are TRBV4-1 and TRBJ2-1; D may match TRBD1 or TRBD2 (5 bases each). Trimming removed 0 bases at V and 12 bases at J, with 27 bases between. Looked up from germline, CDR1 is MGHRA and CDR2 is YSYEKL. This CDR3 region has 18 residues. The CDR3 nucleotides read TGCGCCAGCAGCCAAGACGAGGGGATTATGACGGGCTCCAAGGGGCAGTTCTTC. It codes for CASSQDEGIMTGSKGQFF.

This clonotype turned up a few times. CDR3 residues: CASSSLAGGDSEQFF. The DNA of the CDR3 is TGTGCCAGCAGCTCACTAGCGGGGGGAGACAGTGAGCAGTTCTTC. This rearrangement joins TRBV7-3 to TRBJ2-1; 12 positions match TRBD2. The CDR3 is 15 residues long. With 4 bases clipped from V and 9 bases from J, the junction kept 7 bases outside the gene matches. Looked up from germline, CDR1 is SGHTA and CDR2 is FQGTGA.

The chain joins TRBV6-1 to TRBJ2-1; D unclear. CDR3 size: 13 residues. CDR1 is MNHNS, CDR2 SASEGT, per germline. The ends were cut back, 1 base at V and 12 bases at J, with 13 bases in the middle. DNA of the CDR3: TGTGCCAGCAGTGAAGGATCCCTCCTGGGGCAGTTCTTC. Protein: CASSEGSLLGQFF.

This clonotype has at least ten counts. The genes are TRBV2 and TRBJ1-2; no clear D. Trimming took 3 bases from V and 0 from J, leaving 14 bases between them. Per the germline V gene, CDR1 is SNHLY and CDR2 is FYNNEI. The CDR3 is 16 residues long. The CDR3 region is CASSDIGLRANYGYTF. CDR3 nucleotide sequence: TGTGCCAGCAGTGATATCGGCCTACGGGCTAACTATGGCTACACCTTC.

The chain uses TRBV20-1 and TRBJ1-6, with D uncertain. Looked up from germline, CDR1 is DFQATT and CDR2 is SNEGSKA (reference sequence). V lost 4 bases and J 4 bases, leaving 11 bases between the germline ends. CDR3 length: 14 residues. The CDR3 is CSATSEQYNSPLHF. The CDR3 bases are TGCAGTGCTACATCCGAACAATATAATTCACCCCTCCACTTT.

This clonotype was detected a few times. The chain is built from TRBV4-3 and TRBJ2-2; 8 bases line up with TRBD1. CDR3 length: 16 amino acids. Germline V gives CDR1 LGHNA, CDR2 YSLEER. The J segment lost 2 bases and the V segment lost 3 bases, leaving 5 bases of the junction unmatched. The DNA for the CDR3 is TGCGCCAGCAGCCACTTCGGACAGGGCAACACCGGGGAGCTGTTTTTT. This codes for CASSHFGQGNTGELFF.

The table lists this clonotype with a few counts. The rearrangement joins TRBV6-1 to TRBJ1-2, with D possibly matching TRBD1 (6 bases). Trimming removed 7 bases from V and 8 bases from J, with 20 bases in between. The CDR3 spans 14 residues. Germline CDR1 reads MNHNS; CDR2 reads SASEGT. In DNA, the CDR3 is TGTGCCAGCACCCTTATGGTACAGGGTGGAGGCTACACCTTC. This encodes CASTLMVQGGGYTF.

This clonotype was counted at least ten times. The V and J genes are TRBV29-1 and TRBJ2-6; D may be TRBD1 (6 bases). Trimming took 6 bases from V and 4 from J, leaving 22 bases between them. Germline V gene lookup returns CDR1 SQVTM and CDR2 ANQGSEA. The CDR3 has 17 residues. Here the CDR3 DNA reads TGCAGCGTGAGAGGGGCAGGGGCGTCTACCGGGGCCAACGTCCTGACTTTC. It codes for CSVRGAGASTGANVLTF.

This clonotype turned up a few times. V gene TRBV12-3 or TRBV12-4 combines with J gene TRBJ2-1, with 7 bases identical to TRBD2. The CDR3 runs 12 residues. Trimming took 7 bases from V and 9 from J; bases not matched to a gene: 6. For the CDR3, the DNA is TGTGCCAGCAACCCCGGGAGGTCTGAGCAGTTCTTC. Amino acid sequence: CASNPGRSEQFF.

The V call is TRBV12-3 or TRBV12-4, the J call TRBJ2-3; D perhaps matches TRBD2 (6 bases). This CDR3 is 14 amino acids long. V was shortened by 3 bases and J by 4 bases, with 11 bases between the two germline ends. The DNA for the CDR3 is TGTGCCAGCAGTTTTCTGGGAGGCGCAGATACGCAGTATTTT. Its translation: CASSFLGGADTQYF.

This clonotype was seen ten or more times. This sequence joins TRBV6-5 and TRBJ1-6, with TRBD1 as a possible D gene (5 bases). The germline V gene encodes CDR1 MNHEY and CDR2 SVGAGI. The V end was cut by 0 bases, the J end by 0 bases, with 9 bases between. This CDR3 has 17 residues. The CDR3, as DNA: TGTGCCAGCAGTTACTCCCCCCAGGGCTCCTATAATTCACCCCTCCACTTT. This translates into CASSYSPQGSYNSPLHF.

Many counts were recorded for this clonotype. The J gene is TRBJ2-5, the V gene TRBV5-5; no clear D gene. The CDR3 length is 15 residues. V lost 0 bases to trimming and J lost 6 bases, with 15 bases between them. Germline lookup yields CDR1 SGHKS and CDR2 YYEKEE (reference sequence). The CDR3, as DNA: TGTGCCAGCAGCTTGGCGGAGTCTCACCGGCAGACCCAGTACTTC. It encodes CASSLAESHRQTQYF.